This T cell receptor beta chain is drawn from a study of blood T cell repertoires in COVID-19. Study information: Both acute and convalescent COVID-19 samples were obtained from the United States, Italy and Spain. The analysed material was cDNA or gDNA that came from T cells, B-cell-depleted T cells, or PBMCs.

Per the study methods: Amplification of reference gene primers was used by the study to estimate nucleated cell counts. Sequencing used immunoSEQ multiplex PCR; TCRdb keeps in-frame clones, though not all of them. The V and J calls and clone size are taken from that table; D and trimming were inferred from the DNA. The sample consists of roughly 76,000 clones, under 95% of them appearing once. V dropped 3 bases and J dropped 1 base, with 8 bases sitting between them. This CDR3 is built from 14 residues. Germline CDR1 SGHAT, CDR2 FQNNGV. Sequenced material: peripheral blood. This TCR was sampled from a woman aged 55-70 years with active COVID-19. The chain carries TRBV11-2 and TRBJ2-3; the D is unclear. In nucleotides, the CDR3 is TGTGCCAGCAGCTTCTGGCAGGGCACAGATACGCAGTATTTT. It codes for CASSFWQGTDTQYF.